The sequence of this TCR beta chain was determined in a study of regulatory T cells in long-lasting Graves disease. Study summary: By definition, persistent Graves' disease involved antithyroid drugs for over 5 years alongside positive TSH receptor antibodies.

Relying on iRepertoire HTBI primers and Arm-PCR of CDR3 regions, the team built TCR beta libraries. TCRdb re-called the multiplex PCR reads with MiXCR, one entry per CDR3 protein. Of approximately 440,000 distinct CDR3 sequences in the sample, around 24% were seen once. The length of the CDR3 is 14 residues. Trimming took 5 bases from V and 0 from J, leaving 10 bases between them. CDR1 and CDR2 from the germline V gene are MNHNS and SASEGT. Regarding time point: persistent/refractory GD, antithyroid drugs over 5 years with positive TRAb. Following extraction of RNA from PBMCs, that RNA was used to make the TCR library. In this sample, this clonotype turned up many times.

This TCR derives from a female donor with Graves disease. The sequencing here drew on peripheral blood mononuclear cells (PBMCs), taken when the disease was refractory, from a patient treated with antithyroid drugs. The chain carries TRBV6-1 and TRBJ1-1, with D perhaps matching TRBD1 (5 bases). The chain's CDR3 is CASSKGVVNTEAFF. The CDR3 nucleotides read TGTGCCAGCAGTAAAGGGGTGGTGAACACTGAAGCTTTCTTT.